These 12 T cell receptor beta chains share one sample of origin, sequenced in a study of T-cell memory formation after mild COVID-19. TCRdb ran MiXCR on the 5' RACE reads and lists one entry per CDR3 protein. The profile shows about 250,000 distinct CDR3 sequences, 15% of them singletons. Sequences were obtained from PBMCs or a T cell subset sorted from them (not recorded which). The source of these receptors is an adult woman who had mild COVID-19 (a few samples of this study predate the infection). Cell type and time point are not known.

The chain carries TRBV6-2 or TRBV6-3 and TRBJ2-1; 8 bases align to TRBD2. The germline V gene has CDR1 MNHEY and CDR2 SVGEGT. The V segment lost 6 bases and the J segment 15 bases; nucleotides outside the gene matches: 16. This CDR3 region has 14 residues. CDR3 in amino acids: CASRAGLAFPHGFF. For the CDR3, the DNA is TGTGCCAGCAGAGCCGGACTAGCCTTCCCCCATGGGTTCTTC.

This clonotype occurred a few times. V and J are TRBV7-9 and TRBJ1-5; D gene uncertain. CDR1 and CDR2 from the germline V gene are SEHNR and FQNEAQ (reference sequence). V gave up 1 base and J gave up 5 bases, with 6 bases separating them. This CDR3 is 13 amino acids long. The CDR3 is CASSLDPYQPQHF. DNA for the CDR3: TGTGCCAGCAGCTTAGACCCCTATCAGCCCCAGCATTTT. The whole variable domain, remainder taken from reference TRBV7-9 and TRBJ1-5, is DTGVSQNPRHKITKRGQNVTFRCDPISEHNRLYWYRQTLGQGPEFLTYFQNEAQLEKSRLLSDRFSAERPKGSFSTLEIQRTEQGDSAMYLCASSLDPYQPQHFGDGTRLSIL.

The V gene is TRBV10-3, the J gene TRBJ2-1; D is perhaps TRBD2 (6 bases). Per germline, CDR1 ENHRY and CDR2 SYGVKD. The CDR3 is 16 amino acids. V was pared by 1 base and J by 9 bases, with 19 bases between. Here the CDR3 reads CAISELATDLRGEQFF. The DNA for the CDR3 is TGTGCCATCAGTGAGTTGGCTACCGACTTGCGGGGTGAGCAGTTCTTC.

The chain carries TRBV12-3 or TRBV12-4 and TRBJ2-1; 10 nucleotides match TRBD2. The CDR3 length is 14 residues. The ends lost 5 bases at V and 9 bases at J; junction bases unmatched: 7. CDR3 protein: CASSPQRGGFEQFF. The DNA for the CDR3 is TGTGCCAGCAGTCCCCAGCGGGGGGGGTTTGAGCAGTTCTTC.

This clonotype was seen a few times. This rearrangement joins TRBV7-3 to TRBJ2-5; unclear D gene. V lost 3 bases to trimming and J lost 5 bases, with 10 bases between them. The V gene's germline CDR1 is SGHTA and CDR2 FQGTGA. The CDR3 covers 13 residues. Here the CDR3 reads CASSFTSAETQYF. For the CDR3, the DNA is TGTGCCAGCAGCTTTACGAGCGCTGAGACCCAGTACTTC. Filled out from reference TRBV7-3 and TRBJ2-5, the complete variable domain reads GAGVSQTPSNKVTEKGKYVELRCDPISGHTALYWYRQSLGQGPEFLIYFQGTGAADDSGLPNDRFFAVRPEGSVSTLKIQRTERGDSAVYLCASSFTSAETQYFGPGTRLLVL.

There are many counts of this clonotype. CDR3 sequence: CASRPGQGAMNTEAFF. The CDR3 DNA sequence: TGTGCCAGCAGACCCGGACAGGGGGCTATGAACACTGAAGCTTTCTTT. This chain links TRBV12-3 or TRBV12-4 with TRBJ1-1, with TRBD1 matching over 11 bases. J lost 0 bases, V lost 6 bases, and 6 bases had no gene match. CDR3 length: 16 residues.

This clonotype was seen ten or more times. The chain recombines TRBV20-1 with TRBJ2-5; a possible D gene is TRBD1 (5 bases). The CDR3 totals 13 residues. The germline gives CDR1 DFQATT, CDR2 SNEGSKA (reference sequence). The germline V and J ends were trimmed by 2 bases and 4 bases, with 11 bases remaining between them. The CDR3 coding sequence is TGCAGTGCTAGATCGAGGCAGGGAGAGACCCAGTACTTC. Translation gives CSARSRQGETQYF.

V gene TRBV24-1 combines with J gene TRBJ2-6, with D possibly TRBD2 on 6 matching bases. V gave up 5 bases and J gave up 1 base, with 14 bases separating them. Looked up from germline, CDR1 is KGHDR and CDR2 is SFDVKD. This CDR3 spans 17 amino acids. DNA for the CDR3: TGTGCCACCAGTGCTCAATGGGGAGGATCTGGGGCCAACGTCCTGACTTTC. It codes for CATSAQWGGSGANVLTF.

In its sample, this clonotype was seen a few times. V gene TRBV24-1 combines with J gene TRBJ2-2; tentatively, D is TRBD1 (6 bases). Between the trimmed V and J ends, which lost 1 base and 4 bases, there was a span of 18 bases. The CDR3 consists of 18 residues. Looked up from germline, CDR1 is KGHDR and CDR2 is SFDVKD. The CDR3, as DNA: TGTGCCACCAGTGATTTTGGGCAGGGGATCAGATTCACCGGGGAGCTGTTTTTT. This translates into CATSDFGQGIRFTGELFF.

This clonotype was counted a few times. The chain links TRBV11-3 to TRBJ2-2; D call uncertain. V was shortened by 5 bases and J by 7 bases, with 8 bases between the two germline ends. This CDR3 is 12 amino acids long. Per germline, CDR1 SGHNT and CDR2 YENEEA. The CDR3 sequence is CASSPRGGELFF. CDR3 DNA: TGTGCCAGCAGCCCAAGAGGCGGGGAGCTGTTTTTT.

This clonotype was counted between two and nine times. The CDR3 here is CASSQGRSSGNTIYF. The CDR3 bases are TGCGCCAGCAGCCAGGGACGGAGCTCTGGAAACACCATATATTTT. The J gene is TRBJ1-3, the V gene TRBV4-3; TRBD1 might be the D (5 bases). The CDR3 is 15 residues long. Trimming took 3 bases from V and 0 from J, leaving 9 bases between them. The V gene's germline CDR1 is LGHNA and CDR2 YSLEER.

The chain uses TRBV5-1 and TRBJ2-1; 10 bases are a match to TRBD1. V gave up 0 bases and J gave up 8 bases; unmatched junction bases: 23. The CDR3 loop spans 21 amino acids. CDR1 SGHRS and CDR2 YFSETQ come from the germline V gene. The CDR3 DNA follows: TGCGCCAGCAGCTTGGCCGAGGTGACAGGGGGCCCCTTTGTATTTGTCGATGAGCAGTTCTTC. Protein: CASSLAEVTGGPFVFVDEQFF.